This T cell receptor (beta chain) comes out of a study of immune evolution from preneoplasia to lung adenocarcinoma (dated by TCRdb to the early 2020s). Concerning the study at large: Immune contexture across lung adenocarcinoma precursors and invasive adenocarcinoma was profiled using immune gene expression, TCR sequencing and multiplex immunofluorescence. Resected precursor lesions (AAH, AIS, MIA) and invasive adenocarcinomas were compared against paired morphologically normal lung tissue. Sample size was determined by specimen availability and not by a prior power calculation. The immune data were integrated with whole exome sequencing and methylation data obtained from the same cohort of nodules. A total of roughly 50 patients with pulmonary nodules who underwent surgical resection were included in the overall cohort. TCR sequencing data were obtained from about 50 patients. According to the study, over a hundred samples were used for TCR sequencing. POLYSOLVER was used to infer class I HLA alleles from exome data, and LOHHLA was used to detect allele-specific HLA loss.

Between about 2014 and 2017, the patients underwent resection in either Japan or China. Two lung cancer pathologists independently confirmed the histologic diagnosis of each case on H&E slides. The AllPrep DNA/RNA FFPE Kit was used to isolate DNA from FFPE tissue. This clone was counted a few times. No cognate antigen has been identified for it. Per-nucleotide qualities are absent, and no much larger clonotype sits a single base away. TCR beta CDR3 regions were sequenced from DNA using the immunoSEQ hsTCRbeta Kit. In the source study's methods: TCR sequencing data were analysed with the ImmunoSEQ Analyzer. T cell clonality was calculated on productive rearrangements as 1 minus Pielou's evenness. To measure T cell diversity, the inverse Simpson index was applied to productive templates. T cell density was defined as TCR beta template counts normalized to usable DNA, with usable DNA estimated by amplification and sequencing of housekeeping genes. Two-sided Kruskal-Wallis tests were used to compare TCR metrics across histologic stages. This immuneACCESS table, as held by TCRdb, lists in-frame sequences with V and J called but not all clones. Of the missing ones, under half trace to an unresolved V gene in checked studies; the others have no known cause. That table furnishes V, J and clone size, whereas the DNA furnished D and trimming. The sample contains roughly 2,200 clones, around three quarters of them found a single time. The ten largest account for around an eighth of the sample.

The investigation overall reported the following: The findings reflected association rather than direct causation, and larger cohorts with long-term follow-up and longitudinal biopsies were considered necessary. Normal lung showed the highest clonality, whereas later-stage lesions appeared to have higher T cell density and diversity but lower clonality. All patients were from Japan and China, so applicability to Western populations was uncertain. Normal lung had the highest top T cell clone frequencies, and these frequencies appeared to fall progressively from AAH through AIS, MIA and invasive adenocarcinoma.

From its cysteine to its phenylalanine, the CDR3 spans 15 amino acids. Only CDR3 DNA is held: 45 bases, read in frame from base 1. Based on the germline V gene, the CDR1 and CDR2 sequences are MNHNS and SASEGT. Trimming at the junction amounts to 6 bases on V and 1 base on J, and the germline ends lie 14 bases apart. The chain employs TRBV6-1 and TRBJ2-3; a tentative D call is TRBD2 (6 bases match). What was sequenced was FFPE normal lung tissue adjacent to the tumor. This receptor was identified in a person between 60 and 69 years old with lung adenocarcinoma. The DNA sequence is as follows: TGTGCCAGCAGACTACTAGCTGGGGGCACAGATACGCAGTATTTT. Its amino acids are CASRLLAGGTDTQYF.